This T cell receptor (beta chain) was retrieved from a study of blood T cells in healthy people across ages. Points from the study as a whole: The fall in TCR beta diversity per million T cells was roughly linear with age. Calculation of diversity from one million T cells yielded estimates considered to be underestimates.

This clonotype has just a few counts. Its antigen is currently unknown. The germline V gene encodes CDR1 KGHSH and CDR2 LQKENI. There are 17 residues in the CDR3. Trimming cost V 2 bases and J 0 bases; bases outside gene matches: 4. Using a J-beta primer mix together with a sample-barcoded 5' primer, a second PCR was run for roughly 6 to 11 cycles. A tag from a template-switch adaptor with 12 random nucleotides marked each cDNA molecule. TCRdb re-called the 5' RACE reads with MiXCR, one entry per CDR3 protein. The data hold around 990,000 distinct CDR3 sequences, with about two fifths observed a single time.

Sequencing input: blood. The chain couples TRBV18 to TRBJ2-1, with TRBD1 matching over 10 bases. This clonotype was sampled from a young man in good health. The CDR3 region has the DNA TGTGCCAGCTCACCAGAGGACAGGGGGAGCTCCTACAATGAGCAGTTCTTC. Translation gives CASSPEDRGSSYNEQFF.